This T cell receptor (beta chain) came from a study of early stage breast cancer tumors. Profiled with immunoSEQ multiplex PCR; TCRdb holds only in-frame clones, not every one. The data contain tens of thousands of clones, around 70% of them singletons. The clonotype was recovered from a person aged 45 to 59 with breast cancer. The sample was blood.

The CDR3 protein is CASSFRTSGRNEQFF. The CDR3 nucleotides are TGTGCCAGCAGCTTCCGGACTAGCGGGAGAAATGAGCAGTTCTTC. This chain links TRBV7-2 with TRBJ2-1; TRBD2 aligns across 13 bases. V lost 3 bases, J lost 7 bases, and 3 bases stayed unmatched. Germline lookup yields CDR1 SGHTA and CDR2 FQGNSA. The length of the CDR3 is 15 residues.